This T cell receptor beta chain appears in the sequencing data of a study of radiotherapy plus CTLA-4 blockade in lung cancer (dated by TCRdb to the late 2010s). Broadly, across the study: Among the enrolled patients, under 20% had an objective response, and around 31% reached disease control. On the study overall, not on this receptor specifically: After treatment with radiotherapy and ipilimumab, TCR clones that originated in tumors expanded in peripheral blood. Early dynamic changes in blood T cell clones, together with increased serum interferon-beta after radiation, were reported as the strongest predictors of response.

The method was the immunoSEQ multiplex PCR assay. TCRdb's version of the immuneACCESS table is confined to in-frame rearrangements and falls short of the full clone set. An unresolved V gene accounts for under half of the shortfall where checked; the remainder is of unknown origin. This sample has tens of thousands of clones in its table, and less than 80% of those were observed once. The top ten hold 10% of the sample. This clone was recorded a few times. The antigen this receptor binds is unknown. No base quality information exists; no much larger clone differs at one position. Reading the germline V gene gives CDR1 MGHRA and CDR2 YSYEKL. V is cut back by 5 bases and J by 8 bases, with 9 bases in the junction unmatched. From the cysteine through the phenylalanine, the CDR3 covers 14 amino acids. Just the 42-base CDR3 DNA is kept, in frame starting at base 1. The study tested focal radiation therapy combined with CTLA-4 blockade (ipilimumab) in patients with chemo-refractory metastatic non-small-cell lung cancer.

The rearrangement combines TRBV4-1 with TRBJ1-2, with 9 central nucleotides matching TRBD1. This receptor was taken from a human donor with non-small cell lung cancer who had a complete response to radiotherapy plus ipilimumab. Sequenced here: peripheral blood, sampled from a patient treated with radiotherapy plus ipilimumab. The nucleotides are TGCGCCAGCAGCAAACAGGGGGCTTCTTTCGGCTACACCTTC. Translated, it reads CASSKQGASFGYTF.